This T cell receptor (beta chain) is from a study of blood T cell repertoires in COVID-19. Overall study context: COVID-19 samples, acute and convalescent, were from the United States, Italy and Spain. Sources were T cells, B-cell-depleted T cells, or PBMCs; the material itself was cDNA or gDNA.

In the original workflow: Amplification of reference gene primers was used by the study to estimate nucleated cell counts. The protocol was immunoSEQ multiplex PCR, while the TCRdb copy is restricted to in-frame clones and leaves out a portion. The V and J calls and clone size come from that table; D and trimming were worked out from the DNA. The sample has some 250,000 clones, approximately 80% seen once. This CDR3 has 10 residues. This TCR came from a young woman with acute or convalescent COVID-19. The V call is TRBV21-1, the J call TRBJ2-7; whether TRBD2, the table's D call, matches the DNA was not checked. TRBV21-1 is designated a pseudogene. Input material: peripheral blood. The CDR3: CASSKGEKYF. The DNA of the CDR3 is TGTGCCAGCAGCAAAGGAGAAAAGTACTTC.